A selection of T cell receptor beta chains follows, all from one sample in a study of blood T cell repertoires in COVID-19. Clones were read by immunoSEQ multiplex PCR, and TCRdb kept only the in-frame ones, dropping some. Of 190,000 or so clones in the sample, about 83% were seen once. The material sequenced was peripheral blood. The receptors shown here come from a man aged 50 or older with active or convalescent COVID-19. Both conserved end residues are part of each CDR3. A D gene is named only where the DNA matches it firmly. Size is stated for part of the rows, as once, few or many counts, or as a class when the clone is expanded.

size	V	J	D	CDR3	DNA
.	TRBV7-6	TRBJ2-1	TRBD2	CASSLEAAGEKNEQFF	TGTGCCAGCAGCTTAGAAGCGGCGGGGGAAAAGAATGAGCAGTTCTTC
.	TRBV18	TRBJ2-6	TRBD1	CASSPDRGSSGANVLTF	TGTGCCAGCTCACCAGACAGGGGCAGCTCTGGGGCCAACGTCCTGACTTTC
.	TRBV7-2	TRBJ1-2	TRBD1	CASSLGQGNYGYTF	TGTGCCAGCAGTTTGGGACAGGGAAACTATGGCTACACCTTC
.	TRBV29-1	TRBJ2-2	TRBD2	CSVSPTASGISGELFF	TGCAGCGTTTCCCCGACTGCTAGCGGGATTAGCGGGGAGCTGTTTTTT
.	TRBV15	TRBJ1-4	.	CATSGWTDKKLFF	TGTGCCACCAGCGGATGGACAGACAAAAAACTGTTTTTT
.	TRBV27	TRBJ2-7	TRBD1	CASSFGTGGNEQYF	TGTGCCAGCAGTTTCGGAACAGGGGGCAACGAGCAGTACTTC
.	TRBV2	TRBJ2-1	TRBD2	CASRGGLAGVTYNEQFF	TGTGCCAGCAGGGGAGGACTAGCGGGAGTCACCTACAATGAGCAGTTCTTC
.	TRBV18	TRBJ1-5	.	CASSSGTGHQPQHF	TGTGCCAGCTCCTCCGGAACAGGGCACCAGCCCCAGCATTTT
.	TRBV30	TRBJ2-7	.	CAWRTPGTRANEQYF	TGTGCCTGGAGAACTCCCGGGACAAGGGCCAACGAGCAGTACTTC
.	TRBV6-2/TRBV6-3	TRBJ1-2	.	CASSHPVGRGYTF	TGTGCCAGCAGCCACCCCGTGGGGCGAGGCTACACCTTC
.	TRBV4-3	TRBJ1-3	.	CASSQVWTQRSSGNTIYF	TGCGCCAGCAGCCAAGTGTGGACACAAAGAAGCTCTGGAAACACCATATATTTT
.	TRBV5-1	TRBJ2-1	.	CASSTTGDGNNEQFF	TGCGCCAGCAGCACGACTGGAGACGGAAACAATGAGCAGTTCTTC
.	TRBV12-5	TRBJ1-1	TRBD1	CASGKTGGGGTEAFF	TGTGCTAGTGGCAAGACAGGGGGCGGGGGCACTGAAGCTTTCTTT
.	TRBV19	TRBJ1-3	TRBD1	CASSLFGGGRGRRSGNTIYF	TGTGCCAGTAGTCTCTTCGGGGGAGGAAGGGGGCGCCGCTCTGGAAACACCATATATTTT
few	TRBV5-1	TRBJ2-1	TRBD2	CASSLGTSGGSSYNEQFF	TGCGCCAGCAGCTTGGGGACTAGCGGGGGGAGCTCCTACAATGAGCAGTTCTTC
.	TRBV5-1	TRBJ1-6	TRBD1	CASSGQGDSPLHF	TGCGCCAGCAGTGGACAGGGTGATTCACCCCTCCACTTT
.	TRBV30	TRBJ1-5	.	CAWSGREGMIYSNQPQHF	TGTGCCTGGAGTGGCAGGGAGGGAATGATTTATAGCAATCAGCCCCAGCATTTT
once	TRBV7-8	TRBJ2-7	TRBD2	CASGGTSGRAYEQYF	TGTGCCAGCGGGGGGACTAGCGGGAGAGCGTACGAGCAGTACTTC
.	TRBV14	TRBJ1-1	TRBD1	CASSHGRGLNTEAFF	TGTGCCAGCAGCCACGGCAGGGGGCTGAACACTGAAGCTTTCTTT
.	TRBV27	TRBJ1-6	.	CASSLRRVSPLHF	TGTGCCAGCAGTTTACGGAGAGTTTCACCCCTCCACTTT
.	TRBV30	TRBJ2-2	.	CAWSVLANTGELFF	TGTGCCTGGAGTGTACTAGCGAACACCGGGGAGCTGTTTTTT
.	TRBV2	TRBJ1-2	.	CASSGMIRTVRHDGYTF	TGTGCCAGCAGTGGAATGATAAGGACAGTGAGACATGATGGCTACACCTTC
.	TRBV28	TRBJ1-5	.	CASSFTGGGQPQHF	TGTGCCAGCAGTTTCACGGGGGGAGGACAGCCCCAGCATTTT
.	TRBV7-9	TRBJ1-1	.	CASSPVLRGAEAFF	TGTGCCAGCAGCCCGGTTCTACGCGGCGCTGAAGCTTTCTTT
.	TRBV28	TRBJ2-1	TRBD1	CASSLSDRGQFF	TGTGCCAGCAGTTTATCGGACAGGGGTCAGTTCTTC
few	TRBV7-9	TRBJ1-6	.	CASSLAGGSRSPLHF	TGTGCCAGCAGCTTAGCGGGAGGCTCCCGCTCACCCCTCCACTTT
.	TRBV28	TRBJ1-1	.	CASSFSGRGWTEAFF	TGTGCCAGCAGTTTTAGTGGCAGGGGTTGGACTGAAGCTTTCTTT